One sample yielded the 18 T cell receptor beta chains listed below, sequenced in a study of shared clonotypes between healthy human individuals. The data were produced by immunoSEQ multiplex PCR, yet TCRdb's version contains in-frame clones alone and is incomplete. This sample has fewer than 1.4 million clones, with more than 75% found just once. Sequencing was carried out using memory CD4+ T cells from PBMCs. The subset was: CD45RA-negative fraction. These receptors all stem from a man in his late teens or twenties in good health. Some clones in this sample may be carry-over from other donors' samples.

CDR3 DNA: TGCGCCAGCAGCCGGGGCAGTCTAGGCGCCGTAGACATTCAGTACTTC. Its protein product is CASSRGSLGAVDIQYF. V is TRBV5-1 and J is TRBJ2-4; possibly TRBD1 or TRBD2 for D (5 bases each). The CDR3 covers 16 residues. V lost 4 bases and J 8 bases, leaving 22 bases between the germline ends. CDR1 is SGHRS, CDR2 YFSETQ, per germline.

The gene calls are TRBV5-8 and TRBJ1-5; possibly TRBD1 for D (5 bases). Trimming cost V 3 bases and J 7 bases, with 20 bases left between them. There are 16 residues in the CDR3. The germline gives CDR1 SGHTS, CDR2 YDEGEE. CDR3 in DNA: TGTGCCAGCAGCTGGAAGGGGTATGATACACCCCAGCCCCAGCATTTT. Translation: CASSWKGYDTPQPQHF.

V and J are TRBV5-4 and TRBJ2-1, with 11 bases that match TRBD2. The CDR3 consists of 16 residues. The germline V gene encodes CDR1 SGHNT and CDR2 YYREEE (reference sequence). The V segment lost 4 bases and the J segment 8 bases; nucleotides outside the gene matches: 11. CDR3 region: CASSQRTSGSFYEQFF. In DNA, the CDR3 is TGTGCCAGCAGCCAACGAACTAGCGGGAGTTTCTATGAGCAGTTCTTC.

The chain carries TRBV5-1 and TRBJ2-5; no reliable D call. The CDR3 contains 13 residues. The germline V and J ends were trimmed by 5 bases and 5 bases, with 13 bases remaining between them. Germline lookup yields CDR1 SGHRS and CDR2 YFSETQ. CDR3 amino acids: CASSFMPRETQYF. Here the CDR3 DNA reads TGCGCCAGCAGTTTCATGCCGCGCGAGACCCAGTACTTC.

The V call is TRBV29-1, the J call TRBJ2-3; TRBD2 might be the D (5 bases). The V gene's germline CDR1 is SQVTM and CDR2 ANQGSEA. The CDR3 loop spans 11 amino acids. Deletions cut 4 bases from V and 6 bases from J, with 8 bases between. DNA for the CDR3: TGCAGCGTTGGAGGGTGGGATACGCAGTATTTT. Protein: CSVGGWDTQYF.

The rearrangement links TRBV11-2 to TRBJ2-5; 7 bases fit TRBD2. This CDR3 has 14 residues. Germline CDR1 SGHAT, CDR2 FQNNGV. Germline trimming cut 8 bases from V and 7 bases from J; bases unmatched to any gene: 13. As DNA, the CDR3 is TGTGCCAGCTCCCCTGTGAGCGGGACCCTGACCCAGTACTTC. Amino acid sequence: CASSPVSGTLTQYF.

Of note for this clone: This sample also contains other DNA sequences that code for the same CDR3. The chain joins TRBV18 to TRBJ1-3; D unresolved. This CDR3 has 15 amino acids. V lost 0 bases and J 0 bases, leaving 6 bases between the germline ends. CDR1 is KGHSH, CDR2 LQKENI, per germline. CDR3 coding DNA: TGTGCCAGCTCACCACCGGGGTACTCTGGAAACACCATATATTTT. It translates to CASSPPGYSGNTIYF.

This clone was seen only once. The chain couples TRBV18 to TRBJ2-2; the D is unclear. Deletions cut 3 bases from V and 2 bases from J, with 13 bases between. The CDR3 is made up of 16 amino acids. CDR1 KGHSH and CDR2 LQKENI come from the germline V gene. CDR3 loop: CASSPPVTFNTGELFF. The CDR3, as DNA: TGTGCCAGCTCACCCCCCGTGACCTTCAACACCGGGGAGCTGTTTTTT.

The rearrangement joins TRBV28 to TRBJ2-7; D perhaps matches TRBD1 (5 bases). Germline-derived CDR1 and CDR2 are MDHEN and SYDVKM. CDR3 length equals 14 residues. V dropped 6 bases and J dropped 6 bases, with 18 bases sitting between them. The CDR3 sequence is CASSSPAQGFEQYF. DNA for the CDR3: TGTGCCAGCAGCTCCCCGGCCCAGGGTTTCGAGCAGTACTTC.

The genes are TRBV7-2 and TRBJ2-3; 8 nucleotides line up with TRBD2. Germline V gives CDR1 SGHTA, CDR2 FQGNSA. There are 15 residues in the CDR3. J gave up 5 bases and V 2 bases, and 6 bases lay outside the gene matches. CDR3 region: CASSLTAGVRDTQYF. CDR3 bases: TGTGCCAGCAGCTTAACAGCGGGAGTTAGAGATACGCAGTATTTT.

V usage is TRBV28 and J usage is TRBJ2-7; 7 bases align to TRBD2. The V segment lost 6 bases and the J segment 2 bases; nucleotides outside the gene matches: 10. This CDR3 has 15 residues. Germline-derived CDR1 and CDR2 are MDHEN and SYDVKM. The CDR3 is CASSLRLAVAYEQYF. CDR3 nucleotides: TGTGCCAGCAGCCTCCGACTAGCCGTTGCCTACGAGCAGTACTTC.

The chain has TRBV18 and TRBJ2-2; D gene unclear. The CDR3 has 16 residues. Looked up from germline, CDR1 is KGHSH and CDR2 is LQKENI. The V end lost 2 bases, the J end lost 0 bases, and 10 bases lay between the germline ends. CDR3 sequence (DNA): TGTGCCAGCTCACCATCAGGTCTCGCGAACACCGGGGAGCTGTTTTTT. Translated: CASSPSGLANTGELFF.

Regarding this clone: The same CDR3 also results from other DNA sequences found in this sample. The chain carries TRBV11-3 and TRBJ2-1; D is ambiguous. The CDR3 is 13 residues long. Trimming took 0 bases from V and 1 from J, leaving 1 base between them. The germline V gene has CDR1 SGHNT and CDR2 YENEEA. The CDR3 DNA reads as TGTGCCAGCAGCTTAGATTCCTACAATGAGCAGTTCTTC. Its translation is CASSLDSYNEQFF.

This clone was seen only once. The chain uses TRBV11-2 and TRBJ1-2; D is unclear. Trimming stripped 5 bases from V and 8 bases from J, with 15 bases between. The germline CDR1 and CDR2 sequences are SGHAT and FQNNGV. The CDR3 has 13 amino acids. The CDR3 reads CASSAGEGSGYTF. DNA of the CDR3: TGTGCCAGCAGCGCCGGGGAGGGTTCGGGCTACACCTTC.

V usage is TRBV18 and J usage is TRBJ2-3; TRBD2 agrees at 8 bases. CDR3 length: 15 amino acids. J lost 8 bases, V lost 6 bases, and 13 bases had no gene match. Germline V gene data show CDR1 as KGHSH and CDR2 as LQKENI. CDR3 protein: CASSPTPGGGGTQYF. The DNA for the CDR3 is TGTGCCAGCTCGCCTACCCCGGGAGGGGGGGGTACGCAGTATTTT.

CDR3: CATSPSSGRGQAGELFF. The DNA for the CDR3 is TGTGCCACCAGCCCATCCAGCGGGAGGGGCCAAGCCGGGGAGCTGTTTTTT. This chain joins TRBV15 and TRBJ2-2, with 10 nucleotides matching TRBD2. There are 17 residues in the CDR3. The V gene end was trimmed by 5 bases and the J gene end by 6 bases; junction bases not matched to a gene: 12. Looked up from germline, CDR1 is LNHNV and CDR2 is YYDKDF (reference sequence). The full variable domain, in which reference TRBV15 and TRBJ2-2 provide the parts outside the CDR3, is DAMVIQNPRYQVTQFGKPVTLSCSQTLNHNVMYWYQQKSSQAPKLLFHYYDKDFNNEADTPDNFQSRRPNTSFCFLDIRSPGLGDTAMYLCATSPSSGRGQAGELFFGEGSRLTVL.

CDR3 nucleotides: TGTGCCAGCCGTAATGTGCAGGGGAAAATGTCCGATTACGAGCAGTACTTC. Translated: CASRNVQGKMSDYEQYF. The rearrangement uses TRBV28 and TRBJ2-7; D perhaps matches TRBD1 (6 bases). Germline V gives CDR1 MDHEN, CDR2 SYDVKM. The CDR3 has 17 amino acids. Between the trimmed V and J ends, which lost 8 bases and 4 bases, there was a span of 27 bases.

This clone was recorded once. The chain carries TRBV4-2 and TRBJ1-4, with D maybe TRBD1 (5 bases). V was shortened by 2 bases and J by 8 bases, with 15 bases between the two germline ends. Germline V gene data show CDR1 as LGHNA and CDR2 as YNFKEQ. This CDR3 has 15 amino acids. CDR3 DNA sequence: TGTGCCAGCAGCCAATTCGGACGTTGGGACGAAAAACTGTTTTTT. This gives the protein CASSQFGRWDEKLFF.